One sample yielded the 27 T cell receptor beta chains listed below, sequenced in a study of blood T cells in healthy people across ages (dated by TCRdb to the mid-2010s). The method was 5' RACE. Reads for this sample came from an Illumina HiSeq 2500. A second about 7 to 12 cycle PCR used a sample-barcoded 5' primer and a J-beta primer mix. TCRdb reprocessed the public reads (quality trimming at Q25 with fastp, clone calling with MiXCR) and kept in-frame beta chains. Rows matching on CDR3 protein sequence are summarized as one entry with the most common DNA and genes. This sample is represented by about 1.4 million distinct CDR3 sequences; around 59% of them were singletons. The leading ten clones occupy 6.5% to 8.5% of the sample. The source material was blood. The receptors derive from a man aged 18 to 30 in good health.

The J gene is TRBJ2-3, the V gene TRBV10-3; D tentatively reads TRBD1 or TRBD2 (6 bases each). V gave up 2 bases and J gave up 6 bases, with 18 bases separating them. CDR3 length: 16 residues. Germline values: CDR1 ENHRY, CDR2 SYGVKD. CDR3 region: CAISETPGALEDTQYF. DNA of the CDR3: TGTGCCATCAGTGAGACTCCGGGGGCCCTGGAGGATACGCAGTATTTT.

The rearrangement uses TRBV7-9 and TRBJ2-1; 9 positions match TRBD2. After removal of 1 base from V and 7 bases from J, the junction contained 5 bases not matched to a gene. Germline-derived CDR1 and CDR2 are SEHNR and FQNEAQ (reference sequence). The CDR3 sequence is 15 residues long. The CDR3: CASSLVAGAVNEQFF. The CDR3 region has the DNA TGTGCCAGCAGCTTAGTAGCGGGGGCGGTGAATGAGCAGTTCTTC.

This clonotype was picked up a small number of times. The chain has TRBV20-1 and TRBJ2-5, with unresolved D. V was pared by 6 bases and J by 5 bases, with 10 bases between. CDR3 length equals 11 residues. Germline-derived CDR1 and CDR2 are DFQATT and SNEGSKA (reference sequence). The DNA for the CDR3 is TGCAGTGCGCGTTTGGAGGAGACCCAGTACTTC. The encoded protein is CSARLEETQYF.

Only a few counts were recorded for this clonotype. Here the CDR3 DNA reads TGCGCCAGCAGCCAGGGACTAGCGGCTAACAATGAGCAGTTCTTC. Protein product: CASSQGLAANNEQFF. The V call is TRBV5-1, the J call TRBJ2-1; 11 nucleotides match TRBD2. The CDR3 loop spans 15 amino acids. After removal of 4 bases from V and 5 bases from J, the junction contained 5 bases not matched to a gene. CDR1 SGHRS and CDR2 YFSETQ come from the germline V gene.

With respect to this clonotype: One end of the junction fails to match germline, which may point to a read error. The chain links TRBV20-1 to TRBJ1-6; D uncertain. CDR1 is DFQATT and CDR2 is SNEGSKA in the germline V gene (reference sequence). The CDR3 consists of 16 residues. This CDR3 reads CNAKIDGYSYNSPLHF. CDR3 coding DNA: TGCAATGCTAAAATAGACGGGTACTCCTATAATTCACCCCTCCACTTT.

The gene calls are TRBV5-1 and TRBJ2-3; D is unresolved. CDR1 SGHRS and CDR2 YFSETQ come from the germline V gene. The CDR3 runs to 14 residues. Trimming left V 6 bases short and J 2 bases short, with 13 bases between. The CDR3 region has the DNA TGCGCCAGCACGCCAGACTTAATCACAGATACGCAGTATTTT. Its translation is CASTPDLITDTQYF.

A few counts support this clonotype. This chain links TRBV3-1 with TRBJ2-5, with 11 bases aligning to TRBD1. Gene TRBJ2-4 matches the end of the DNA better, so the J call may be wrong. Germline V gene lookup returns CDR1 LGHDT and CDR2 YNNKEL (reference sequence). There are 15 residues in the CDR3. CDR3 protein: CASSQGQGVPNIQYF. CDR3 sequence (DNA): TGTGCCAGCAGCCAGGGACAGGGGGTACCAAACATTCAGTACTTC.

The chain carries TRBV20-1 and TRBJ2-4; 7 positions match TRBD2. The J call may not be correct, given that the DNA end is closer to TRBJ2-7. In germline, CDR1 is DFQATT, CDR2 SNEGSKA (reference sequence). The CDR3 has 15 residues. The CDR3 sequence is CSAGAVTSSTYEQYF. CDR3 nucleotide sequence: TGCAGTGCTGGTGCCGTGACTAGCTCAACCTACGAGCAGTACTTC.

The chain employs TRBV19 and TRBJ1-1; D remains unclear. Per the germline V gene, CDR1 is LNHDA and CDR2 is SQIVND (reference sequence). The V gene lost 1 base and the J gene lost 1 base, with 4 bases spanning the gap. The CDR3 consists of 13 residues. CDR3 nucleotides: TGTGCCAGTAGTATAGGGAAGAACACTGAAGCTTTCTTT. This translates into CASSIGKNTEAFF.

The sample holds one count of this clonotype. The CDR3, as DNA: TGTGCCAGCAGCTTAGAGACGTATGGCTACCAAGAGACCCAGTACTTC. This encodes CASSLETYGYQETQYF. The rearrangement joins TRBV7-9 to TRBJ2-5, with unresolved D. This CDR3 contains 16 residues. Deletions cut 1 base from V and 0 bases from J, with 12 bases between. CDR1 SEHNR and CDR2 FQNEAQ come from the germline V gene (reference sequence).

The rearrangement uses TRBV9 and TRBJ2-5; unclear D gene. CDR1 is SGDLS and CDR2 is YYNGEE in the germline V gene. V was clipped by 3 bases and J by 11 bases, with 11 bases between them. The CDR3 is 11 residues long. CDR3 bases: TGTGCCAGCAGCGGGGTTCTCGGGCAGTACTTC. The encoded protein is CASSGVLGQYF. Supplemented by reference TRBV9 and TRBJ2-5, the full variable domain reads DSGVTQTPKHLITATGQRVTLRCSPRSGDLSVYWYQQSLDQGLQFLIQYYNGEERAKGNILERFSAQQFPDLHSELNLSSLELGDSALYFCASSGVLGQYFGPGTRLLVL.

The J gene is TRBJ2-1, the V gene TRBV12-3 or TRBV12-4; D is unclear. This CDR3 contains 13 residues. V was trimmed by 9 bases and J by 0 bases, leaving 9 bases between them. CDR3 sequence (DNA): TGTGCCAGTTTTTCGAGCTCCTACAATGAGCAGTTCTTC. It is translated as CASFSSSYNEQFF.

The chain uses TRBV27 and TRBJ2-3, with 8 bases that match TRBD2. Trimming removed 5 bases from V and 4 bases from J; junction bases left unmatched: 11. Per germline, CDR1 MNHEY and CDR2 SMNVEV (reference sequence). The CDR3 has 16 amino acids. The CDR3 loop is CASSPIALAGADTQYF. In DNA form, the CDR3 reads TGTGCCAGCAGTCCCATTGCTCTAGCGGGTGCAGATACGCAGTATTTT.

The sample holds a few counts of this clonotype. The chain employs TRBV6-4 and TRBJ2-6; the match to TRBD1 covers 7 bases. V lost 6 bases and J lost 0; bases outside the gene matches: 5. The CDR3 covers 16 residues. Germline V gives CDR1 MRHNA, CDR2 SNTAGT. Written as DNA, the CDR3 is TGTGCCAGCAGGGGGGACAGACCCTCTGGGGCCAACGTCCTGACTTTC. It is translated as CASRGDRPSGANVLTF.

The CDR3 protein is CASSFLLYEQYF. CDR3 nucleotides: TGTGCCAGCAGCTTTTTACTTTACGAGCAGTACTTC. The genes are TRBV11-2 and TRBJ2-4, with D hard to call. Judging by the DNA end, TRBJ2-7 fits better; the J call may be wrong. Looked up from germline, CDR1 is SGHAT and CDR2 is FQNNGV. This CDR3 contains 12 residues.

This rearrangement joins TRBV9 to TRBJ2-1, with 7 bases aligning to TRBD1. V was pared by 0 bases and J by 8 bases, with 5 bases of the junction left unmatched. Germline CDR1 is SGDLS and CDR2 is YYNGEE. CDR3 length equals 14 residues. CDR3 DNA sequence: TGTGCCAGCAGCGTAGGGAACAGGGGCGATGAGCAGTTCTTC. It yields the protein CASSVGNRGDEQFF.

Of note for this clonotype: The germline gene is not matched at one end of the junction; a read error may be the cause. J is TRBJ2-7 and V is TRBV6-2 or TRBV6-3, with D hard to call. Germline-derived CDR1 and CDR2 are MNHEY and SVGEGT. This CDR3 has 13 residues. The CDR3 DNA reads as TGTGCCGGCAGTCCTAAAGCCTCCTACGAGCAGTACTTC. It is translated as CAGSPKASYEQYF.

This clonotype was picked up one time. This chain connects TRBV14 to TRBJ2-5, with 8 bases lining up with TRBD1. Matching the DNA end better, TRBJ2-7 makes the J call doubtful. The CDR3 spans 15 residues. CDR1 is SGHDN, CDR2 FVKESK, per germline. The CDR3 region has the DNA TGTGCCAGCAGCCGAAGGACAGGGTGGGGCAACGAGCAGTACTTC. Residues: CASSRRTGWGNEQYF.

The rearrangement links TRBV20-1 to TRBJ1-1; no reliable D call. V was cut by 4 bases and J by 4 bases, with 16 bases left in between. The CDR3 contains 14 residues. From germline, CDR1 is DFQATT and CDR2 SNEGSKA (reference sequence). This CDR3 is CSAIGVGWGTEAFF. DNA of the CDR3: TGCAGTGCTATCGGGGTGGGGTGGGGCACTGAAGCTTTCTTT.

The chain carries TRBV12-3 or TRBV12-4 and TRBJ2-7; weak D call: TRBD1 (5 bases). Trimming left V 3 bases short and J 3 bases short, with 12 bases between. The CDR3 consists of 14 residues. CDR3: CASSFQDTDYEQYF. The CDR3, as DNA: TGTGCCAGCAGTTTCCAGGACACAGACTACGAGCAGTACTTC.

V usage is TRBV7-9 and J usage is TRBJ2-7; possibly TRBD2 for D (6 bases). The J call may be in error: the DNA end matches TRBJ2-5 better. The CDR3 runs 14 residues. Germline V CDR1 and CDR2: SEHNR, FQNEAQ (reference sequence). CDR3 sequence reads: CASSLSGGSETQYF. The CDR3 region has the DNA TGTGCCAGCAGCTTAAGTGGGGGGTCAGAGACCCAGTACTTC.

Concerning this clonotype: An end of the junction does not agree with germline; a read error may underlie this. J is TRBJ2-1 and V is TRBV20-1, with TRBD2 matching over 9 bases. The V gene's germline CDR1 is DFQATT and CDR2 SNEGSKA (reference sequence). The CDR3 runs to 14 residues. Written as DNA, the CDR3 is TGCAGTGCCAGAGAAGCGGGGGGCTACAATGAGCAGTTCTTC. This codes for CSAREAGGYNEQFF.

V gene TRBV7-8 combines with J gene TRBJ2-1; D tentatively fits TRBD1 or TRBD2 (5 bases each). Gene TRBJ2-7 matches the end of the DNA better, so the J call may be wrong. Germline-derived CDR1 and CDR2 are SGHVS and FQNEAQ. The length of the CDR3 is 15 residues. The CDR3 loop is CASSSSSRVYNEQYF. The CDR3 DNA reads as TGTGCCAGCAGCTCTTCTAGCAGGGTCTACAATGAGCAGTACTTC.

This clonotype was counted a few times. The chain joins TRBV12-3 or TRBV12-4 to TRBJ2-2, with 9 bases fitting TRBD1. The CDR3 has 15 amino acids. The V segment lost 5 bases and the J segment 1 base; nucleotides outside the gene matches: 2. The CDR3 spells CASSRQGENTGELFF. CDR3 DNA: TGTGCCAGCAGTCGACAGGGGGAGAACACCGGGGAGCTGTTTTTT.

In this sample, this clonotype turned up a few times. The CDR3 reads CASSLVRAEETQYF. As DNA, the CDR3 is TGTGCCAGCAGCTTAGTACGCGCCGAAGAGACCCAGTACTTC. The chain joins TRBV7-2 to TRBJ2-5; D gene ambiguous. The CDR3 extends over 14 amino acids. Trimming took off 1 base at V and 3 bases at J, with 9 bases between the two ends. CDR1 SGHTA and CDR2 FQGNSA come from the germline V gene.

This clonotype was counted only a few times. The chain joins TRBV4-1 to TRBJ1-1, with a possible D match to TRBD1 (5 bases). This CDR3 has 17 amino acids. In germline, CDR1 is MGHRA, CDR2 YSYEKL. Trimming removed 3 bases from V and 2 bases from J, with 19 bases in between. The CDR3 region is CASSQVGLGWTNTEAFF. The CDR3 DNA reads as TGCGCCAGCAGCCAGGTCGGATTAGGATGGACAAACACTGAAGCTTTCTTT.

This rearrangement joins TRBV7-2 to TRBJ2-7; no reliable D call. This CDR3 region has 15 residues. Per germline, CDR1 SGHTA and CDR2 FQGNSA. Deletions cut 4 bases from V and 0 bases from J, with 13 bases between. CDR3 nucleotide sequence: TGTGCCAGCAGCTCTGTTAGCAGGAGCTCCTACGAGCAGTACTTC. Its translation is CASSSVSRSSYEQYF.